This T cell receptor (beta chain) comes out of a study of cytomegalovirus exposure and HLA in healthy donors. Study-level points and caveats: Common viral pathogens seemed to be connected with several of the most significant clusters, according to a later analysis. It was reportedly the case that the classifier diagnosed cytomegalovirus status with high specificity and sensitivity.

Every donor was a healthy person donating bone marrow. Germline CDR1 and CDR2: SGHAT and FQNNGV. CDR3 size: 15 residues. The PCR used 60 Vbeta and 13 Jbeta primers. This table comes from immunoSEQ multiplex PCR, and its TCRdb copy is limited to in-frame clones, with some not included. The sample holds fewer than 250,000 clones, just over 75% seen once. Turning to this clone: The antigen remains undetermined.

The sequence came from a man aged 18 to 29 in good health and CMV-seronegative. The chain carries TRBV11-2 and TRBJ2-5, with 9 bases fitting TRBD2. The DNA end is a closer match to TRBJ2-7, so the J assignment may be wrong. Sequenced: PBMCs. The CDR3, as DNA: TGTGCCAGCAGCTTAGTACTAGCGGGCCCCTACGAGCAGTACTTC. This encodes CASSLVLAGPYEQYF.